A selection of T cell receptor beta chains follows, all from one sample in a study of monozygotic twins with inflammatory bowel disease. After re-calling the 5' RACE reads, TCRdb lists one entry per CDR3 protein, DNA absent. The sample totals about 210,000 distinct CDR3 sequences. Sequences were obtained from blood. Source of these receptors: a human donor with ulcerative colitis or Crohn's disease, or a healthy co-twin of an affected twin (not recorded which). Each CDR3 is given with its conserved first and last residue.

J: TRBJ2-6
V: TRBV12-3/TRBV12-4
CDR3: CASAKRQASSGANVLTF

J: TRBJ1-4
V: TRBV5-5
CDR3: CASSLYWTEKLFF

J: TRBJ1-2
V: TRBV6-5
CDR3: CASSWSGKRSPGGYTF

J: TRBJ2-2
V: TRBV10-3
CDR3: CAISERGLRRNTGELFF

J: TRBJ2-7
V: TRBV7-2
CDR3: CASSRQGRVYEQYF

J: TRBJ2-3
V: TRBV5-1
CDR3: CASSVQPSTDTQYF

J: TRBJ1-4
V: TRBV18
CDR3: CASSPSSFTNEKLFF

J: TRBJ2-7
V: TRBV24-1
CDR3: CATSDTGTGTYEQYF

J: TRBJ1-4
V: TRBV13
CDR3: CASSETGLGEKLFF

J: TRBJ1-1
V: TRBV12-3/TRBV12-4
CDR3: CASKLQRGRAFF

J: TRBJ2-7
V: TRBV12-3/TRBV12-4
CDR3: CVSSLMWRGLYEQYF

J: TRBJ2-7
V: TRBV2
CDR3: CASIRGAGEQYF

J: TRBJ1-1
V: TRBV2
CDR3: CASNSDMNTEAFF

J: TRBJ1-5
V: TRBV3-1
CDR3: CASSPSAGANQPQHF

J: TRBJ1-5
V: TRBV29-1
CDR3: CSVGSRDRNQPQHF

J: TRBJ2-7
V: TRBV5-1
CDR3: CASRVDASSVEQYF

J: TRBJ2-1
V: TRBV6-1
CDR3: CASSDPDIWEQFF

J: TRBJ2-5
V: TRBV27
CDR3: CASMTGGEQETQYF

J: TRBJ1-2
V: TRBV20-1
CDR3: CSARNRDAYGYTF

J: TRBJ2-7
V: TRBV5-1
CDR3: CASSLGDRDSYEQYF

J: TRBJ1-1
V: TRBV20-1
CDR3: CSARGDSYMNTEAFF

J: TRBJ2-1
V: TRBV6-1
CDR3: CASSKYTWRSNEQFF